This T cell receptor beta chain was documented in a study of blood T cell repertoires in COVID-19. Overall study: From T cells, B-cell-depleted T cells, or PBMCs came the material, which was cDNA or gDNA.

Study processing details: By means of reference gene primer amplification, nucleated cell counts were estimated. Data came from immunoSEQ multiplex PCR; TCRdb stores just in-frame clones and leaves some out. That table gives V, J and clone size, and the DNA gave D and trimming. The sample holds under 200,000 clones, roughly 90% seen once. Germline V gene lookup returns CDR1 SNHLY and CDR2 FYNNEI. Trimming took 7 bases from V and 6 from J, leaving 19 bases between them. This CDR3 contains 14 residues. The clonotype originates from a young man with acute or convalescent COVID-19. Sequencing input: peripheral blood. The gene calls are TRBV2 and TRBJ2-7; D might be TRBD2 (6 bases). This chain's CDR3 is CASKPPGTPREQYF. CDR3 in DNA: TGTGCCAGCAAGCCCCCGGGGACTCCACGCGAGCAGTACTTC.